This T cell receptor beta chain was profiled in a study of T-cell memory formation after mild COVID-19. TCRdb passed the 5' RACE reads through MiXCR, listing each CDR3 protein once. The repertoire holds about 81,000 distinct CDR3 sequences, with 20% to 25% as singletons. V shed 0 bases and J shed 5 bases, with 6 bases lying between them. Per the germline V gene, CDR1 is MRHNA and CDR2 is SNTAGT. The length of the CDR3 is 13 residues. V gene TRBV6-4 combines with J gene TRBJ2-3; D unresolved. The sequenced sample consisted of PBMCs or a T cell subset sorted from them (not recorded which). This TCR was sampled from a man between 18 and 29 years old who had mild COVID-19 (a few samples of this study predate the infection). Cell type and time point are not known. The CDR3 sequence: CASSDSPGDTQYF. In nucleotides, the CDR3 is TGTGCCAGCAGTGACTCTCCGGGAGATACGCAGTATTTT.